These 31 T cell receptor delta chains share one sample of origin, sequenced in a study of gamma-delta T cells after stem cell transplantation. TCRdb used CATT to re-call clones from the RT-PCR reads. Here the sample spans around 7,800 delta-chain clones, 14% to 15% being singletons. Source material: gamma-delta T cells. The source is a human donor. It is not recorded whose cells these are; they may come from a transplant donor.

This chain joins TRDV1 and TRDJ1; 12 bases are a match to TRDD3. V gave up 4 bases and J gave up 0 bases; unmatched junction bases: 24. The length of the CDR3 is 23 residues. CDR1 TSWWSYY and CDR2 QGS come from the germline V gene. The CDR3 DNA is TGTGCTCTTGGGGCGCGAGACTTCCTACTGGGGGATACCCGAATGAATTACACCGATAAACTCATCTTT. Protein sequence: CALGARDFLLGDTRMNYTDKLIF.

This sequence joins TRDV2 and TRDJ2, with 11 bases matching TRDD3. The V and J ends lost 3 bases and 0 bases, in that order; junction bases with no gene match: 8. Germline lookup yields CDR1 GEAIGNYY and CDR2 EKD. The length of the CDR3 is 18 residues. The DNA of the CDR3 is TGTGCCTGTGACCTGGGGGATACAGGGGGGGCTTTGACAGCACAACTCTTCTTT. Its protein product is CACDLGDTGGALTAQLFF.

The sample holds a few counts of this clone. The chain combines TRDV3 with TRDJ1; possibly TRDD3 for D (6 bases). V was clipped by 3 bases and J by 2 bases, with 25 bases between them. Per the germline V gene, CDR1 is TVYSNPD and CDR2 is GDNSRS (reference sequence). The CDR3 has 17 residues. CDR3 amino acids: CAFRLLGPDRGTDKLIF. The CDR3 coding sequence is TGTGCCTTCAGGCTACTGGGTCCCGATAGGGGTACCGATAAACTCATCTTT.

Points on this clone: One base away lies a much larger clone, so this may be a sequencing read error. Other DNA sequences in the same sample also yield this CDR3. CDR3: CACDSTGGYVENTRQMFF. DNA for the CDR3: TGTGCCTGTGACAGTACTGGGGGGTACGTGGAGAACACCCGACAGATGTTTTTC. The chain employs TRDV2 and TRDJ3; 8 positions match TRDD3. V dropped 2 bases and J dropped 8; count of bases not matched to a gene: 13. CDR3 length equals 18 residues. Germline values: CDR1 GEAIGNYY, CDR2 EKD.

The table lists this clone with a few counts. Other DNA sequences in this specimen translate into the identical CDR3. The chain has TRDV1 and TRDJ4, with 10 bases fitting TRDD3. The length of the CDR3 is 20 residues. The germline V gene has CDR1 TSWWSYY and CDR2 QGS. Trimming at V came to 1 base and at J to 0 bases, leaving 17 bases not matched to a gene. CDR3 protein: CALGEPGVPTWGIPARPLIF. CDR3 DNA: TGTGCTCTTGGGGAACCGGGCGTCCCTACTTGGGGGATACCGGCCAGACCCCTGATCTTT.

Details on this clone: The protein TCRdb gives is from a much larger clone and does not agree with this DNA's translation at residue 4, likely a read error; the protein shown here comes from the DNA. The V gene is TRDV2, the J gene TRDJ2; 7 nucleotides agree with TRDD3. This CDR3 region has 16 residues. CDR1 is GEAIGNYY and CDR2 is EKD in the germline V gene. Trimming at V came to 5 bases and at J to 1 base, leaving 9 bases not matched to a gene. Here the CDR3 DNA reads TGTGCCTGTGGCCCCTTAGTGGGGGATTTGACAGCACAACTCTTCTTT. This gives the protein CACGPLVGDLTAQLFF.

This clone was picked up a small number of times. This chain links TRDV1 with TRDJ1; tentatively, D is TRDD3 (10 bases). This CDR3 is 28 amino acids long. Between the trimmed V and J ends, which lost 0 bases and 0 bases, there was a span of 47 bases. Germline V CDR1 and CDR2: TSWWSYY, QGS. The CDR3 is CALGELVKTPSYPIRYWGMNPYTDKLIF. CDR3 in DNA: TGTGCTCTTGGGGAACTAGTCAAGACACCTTCCTACCCTATCAGGTACTGGGGGATGAACCCGTACACCGATAAACTCATCTTT.

This clone has a handful of counts. The chain has TRDV3 and TRDJ1; 7 bases line up with TRDD3. V dropped 0 bases and J dropped 9; count of bases not matched to a gene: 19. Germline CDR1 is TVYSNPD and CDR2 is GDNSRS (reference sequence). This CDR3 comprises 16 residues. CDR3 nucleotide sequence: TGTGCCTTTAGGCTTGTTTTCTACCCTGTGCTGGGGGAACTCATCTTT. Protein: CAFRLVFYPVLGELIF.

This clone has only a few counts. A much larger clone differs by one base, so this may be a read error. The chain recombines TRDV2 with TRDJ3, with 12 bases identical to TRDD3. This CDR3 spans 22 amino acids. With V trimmed by 0 bases and J by 0 bases, 11 bases remained unmatched. In germline, CDR1 is GEAIGNYY, CDR2 EKD. This CDR3 reads CACDTAVGLLGDTSWDTRQMFF. The CDR3 DNA reads as TGTGCCTGTGACACCGCGGTGGGATTACTGGGGGATACCTCCTGGGACACCCGACAGATGTTTTTC.

In its sample, this clone is medium-sized. Other DNA sequences in this sample translate to the same CDR3. The chain has TRDV2 and TRDJ3; 9 positions agree with TRDD3. The J segment lost 0 bases and the V segment lost 1 base, leaving 6 bases of the junction unmatched. Per the germline V gene, CDR1 is GEAIGNYY and CDR2 is EKD. The CDR3 length is 19 residues. The CDR3 sequence is CACDTYWGTLSWDTRQMFF. As DNA, the CDR3 is TGTGCCTGTGACACGTACTGGGGGACCCTCTCCTGGGACACCCGACAGATGTTTTTC.

This clone is labeled as medium-sized (0.01 to 0.1%). The chain has TRDV1 and TRDJ1, with 8 bases matching TRDD3. The CDR3 sequence is 16 residues long. The junction had 11 bases not matched to a gene; V was cut back by 6 bases and J by 2 bases. Germline lookup yields CDR1 TSWWSYY and CDR2 QGS. The CDR3 here is CALGVGYGSVTDKLIF. The CDR3 coding sequence is TGTGCTCTTGGTGTGGGATACGGGTCCGTGACCGATAAACTCATCTTT.

This clone has more than one count but fewer than ten. Given a much more abundant clone one base away, this may be a read error. The rearrangement joins TRDV2 to TRDJ3; 12 bases agree with TRDD3. In germline, CDR1 is GEAIGNYY, CDR2 EKD. This CDR3 is built from 18 residues. Here the CDR3 DNA reads TGTGCCTGTGACATACTGGGGGATACCACCTGGGACACCCGACAGGTGTTTTTC. Translating it yields CACDILGDTTWDTRQVFF.

The chain uses TRDV1 and TRDJ2, with TRDD3 identical over 8 bases. This CDR3 spans 20 amino acids. With 6 bases clipped from V and 4 bases from J, the junction kept 22 bases outside the gene matches. Per the germline V gene, CDR1 is TSWWSYY and CDR2 is QGS. CDR3: CALGDSVFRIHWGGTAQLFF. In DNA form, the CDR3 reads TGTGCTCTTGGAGATTCGGTATTCCGGATTCACTGGGGGGGGACAGCACAACTCTTCTTT.

In the case of this clone: Other DNA sequences in the same sample also yield this CDR3. The chain employs TRDV1 and TRDJ1; no clear D. With 6 bases removed from V and 0 bases from J, the gap between germline ends came to 14 bases. Germline assignment: CDR1 TSWWSYY and CDR2 QGS. The CDR3 is 15 amino acids. The CDR3 loop reads CALGGCPPYTDKLIF. The CDR3 DNA follows: TGTGCTCTTGGTGGGTGTCCCCCATACACCGATAAACTCATCTTT.

Within the sample, this clone is medium-sized (0.01 to 0.1%). This rearrangement joins TRDV2 to TRDJ3; 7 bases are shared with TRDD3. The CDR3 extends over 19 amino acids. Germline trimming cut 0 bases from V and 2 bases from J; bases unmatched to any gene: 9. Germline CDR1 reads GEAIGNYY; CDR2 reads EKD. CDR3: CACDTAGGRRTWDTRQMFF. The CDR3 DNA reads TGTGCCTGTGACACCGCTGGGGGGAGAAGGACCTGGGACACCCGACAGATGTTTTTC.

In regard to this clone: This may stem from a read error, because a much larger clone lies one nucleotide away. The same CDR3 can be traced to other DNA sequences in this sample. V usage is TRAV29/DV5 and J usage is TRDJ2; no reliable D call. The length of the CDR3 is 15 residues. The germline gives CDR1 NSMFDY, CDR2 ISSIKDK. V lost 1 base and J 7 bases, leaving 17 bases between the germline ends. The CDR3 sequence is CAASSGDLLEAQLFF. The CDR3 DNA reads as TGTGCAGCAAGCTCCGGCGACTTGCTGGAAGCACAACTCTTCTTT.

Of note for this clone: A single base separates this from a much larger clone, so it may be a read error. This chain uses TRDV2 with TRDJ3, with TRDD3 matching over 12 bases. The length of the CDR3 is 19 residues. From germline, CDR1 is GEAIGNYY and CDR2 EKD. Trimming removed 2 bases from V and 3 bases from J; junction bases left unmatched: 7. CDR3: CACDIRTGGYSWDTRQMFF. CDR3 DNA: TGTGCCTGTGACATACGTACTGGGGGATACAGCTGGGACACCCGACAGATGTTTTTC.

This clone was recorded a few times. A much larger clone lies one base from this, so it may be a read error. The V and J genes are TRDV2 and TRDJ3, with TRDD3 identical over 7 bases. The J segment lost 0 bases and the V segment lost 3 bases, leaving 10 bases of the junction unmatched. This CDR3 is built from 19 residues. Germline values: CDR1 GEAIGNYY, CDR2 EKD. CDR3 residues: CACDPWWDTSSWDTRQMFF. The DNA for the CDR3 is TGTGCCTGTGACCCCTGGTGGGATACCAGCTCCTGGGACACCCGACAGATGTTTTTC.

CDR3 bases: TGTGCTCTTGGGGAACTTTATCGGGCCTACTGGGGACCCGTTTCTTTGACAGCACAACTCTTCTTT. Amino acid sequence: CALGELYRAYWGPVSLTAQLFF. The genes are TRDV1 and TRDJ2, with 7 bases identical to TRDD3. Germline CDR1 and CDR2: TSWWSYY and QGS. With V trimmed by 0 bases and J by 0 bases, 19 bases remained unmatched. The CDR3 sequence is 22 residues long.

Within the sample, this clone is medium-sized. J is TRDJ3 and V is TRDV2, with 8 nucleotides matching TRDD3. J gave up 0 bases and V 3 bases, and 9 bases lay outside the gene matches. Germline V gene data show CDR1 as GEAIGNYY and CDR2 as EKD. The CDR3 runs to 19 residues. The CDR3, as DNA: TGTGCCTGTGACCTACTGGGGGCTCAAAGCTCCTGGGACACCCGACAGATGTTTTTC. Its translation: CACDLLGAQSSWDTRQMFF.

The chain has TRDV1 and TRDJ1; 8 bases are a match to TRDD3. Germline V lookup: CDR1 TSWWSYY, CDR2 QGS. CDR3 length: 20 residues. V was clipped by 5 bases and J by 0 bases; unmatched bases: 20. The CDR3 DNA follows: TGTGCTCTTGGGAGCGGCGCATCTCTCTACTGGGGGGTGAACACCGATAAACTCATCTTT. Translated: CALGSGASLYWGVNTDKLIF.

This clone was observed a handful of times. This chain connects TRDV1 to TRDJ1, with D maybe TRDD2 (6 bases). The V end lost 5 bases, the J end lost 0 bases, and 22 bases lay between the germline ends. Germline-derived CDR1 and CDR2 are TSWWSYY and QGS. This CDR3 contains 18 residues. The CDR3 sequence: CALGRRFFLGGYTDKLIF. The CDR3 DNA is TGTGCTCTTGGGCGCCGATTTTTCCTAGGGGGGTACACCGATAAACTCATCTTT.

This clone appeared many times. The V and J genes are TRDV1 and TRDJ1; 9 bases map to TRDD3. The germline V gene encodes CDR1 TSWWSYY and CDR2 QGS. This CDR3 is built from 18 residues. After removal of 1 base from V and 5 bases from J, the junction contained 14 bases not matched to a gene. The chain's CDR3 is CALGERPPDAGIRDKLIF. CDR3 nucleotides: TGTGCTCTTGGGGAACGGCCTCCTGACGCGGGGATACGGGATAAACTCATCTTT.

This CDR3 reads CACDTVALLGNRYTDKLIF. The CDR3 DNA follows: TGTGCCTGTGACACCGTCGCCCTACTGGGAAACCGGTACACCGATAAACTCATCTTT. The chain combines TRDV2 with TRDJ1, with a tentative D call TRDD3 (6 bases). The germline gives CDR1 GEAIGNYY, CDR2 EKD. V shed 0 bases and J shed 0 bases, with 22 bases lying between them. The CDR3 has 19 residues.

Details on this clone: Just one base apart from a much larger clone, this may be a read error. Other DNA sequences in this sample translate to the same CDR3. The chain joins TRDV2 to TRDJ1; the match to TRDD3 covers 9 bases. Trimming removed 5 bases from V and 3 bases from J; junction bases left unmatched: 21. CDR1 is GEAIGNYY and CDR2 is EKD in the germline V gene. This CDR3 spans 19 amino acids. The CDR3 coding sequence is TGTGCCTGTGTCTTACTAGGGGATACGCATCTGGTCGGTGCCGATAAACTCATCTTT. Residues: CACVLLGDTHLVGADKLIF.

The chain has TRDV2 and TRDJ2, with 10 bases identical to TRDD3. This CDR3 region has 18 residues. V lost 0 bases, J lost 4 bases, and 10 bases stayed unmatched. CDR1 and CDR2 from the germline V gene are GEAIGNYY and EKD. CDR3 loop: CACDTGVWGIPATAQLFF. Here the CDR3 DNA reads TGTGCCTGTGACACCGGAGTATGGGGGATACCGGCGACAGCACAACTCTTCTTT.

V and J are TRDV1 and TRDJ3; 8 positions match TRDD2. The CDR3 is 27 residues long. V trimming: 2 bases; J trimming: 0 bases; junction bases outside the gene matches: 30. Germline V gene data show CDR1 as TSWWSYY and CDR2 as QGS. The CDR3 spells CALGESSTSYGAWVLWGSSWDTRQMFF. CDR3 DNA: TGTGCTCTTGGGGAATCCTCCACTTCCTACGGGGCCTGGGTGCTGTGGGGAAGCTCCTGGGACACCCGACAGATGTTTTTC.

This clone was observed a few times. This sequence joins TRDV1 and TRDJ1; D is uncertain. The CDR3 is made up of 12 amino acids. Per the germline V gene, CDR1 is TSWWSYY and CDR2 is QGS. The V end was cut by 2 bases, the J end by 10 bases, with 11 bases between. Written as DNA, the CDR3 is TGTGCTCTTGGGGAAGGCTGGTCGGGACTCATCTTT. Protein: CALGEGWSGLIF.

The sample holds many counts of this clone. This rearrangement joins TRDV1 to TRDJ1; D might be TRDD3 (6 bases). Trimming removed 4 bases at V and 0 bases at J, with 27 bases between. Germline V gene sequence: CDR1 TSWWSYY, CDR2 QGS. The CDR3 totals 20 residues. CDR3 in amino acids: CALGVLIPHGGTKYTDKLIF. The DNA for the CDR3 is TGTGCTCTTGGGGTCCTGATACCCCACGGGGGGACCAAGTACACCGATAAACTCATCTTT.

For this clone: This likely reflects a read error, since a far larger clone is one base away. The chain combines TRDV2 with TRDJ3; D might be TRDD3 (6 bases). Looked up from germline, CDR1 is GEAIGNYY and CDR2 is EKD. CDR3 length: 16 residues. Trimming shortened V by 3 bases and J by 0 bases, and 8 bases separated the two germline ends. The CDR3 DNA reads as TGTGCCTGTGACTGGGGGGGCTCCTGGGACACCCGACAGATGTTTTTC. Translation gives CACDWGGSWDTRQMFF.

In regard to this clone: A much larger clonotype is one base distant, so this may be a read error. The same CDR3 can be traced to other DNA sequences in this sample. J is TRDJ1 and V is TRDV1; 8 bases are a match to TRDD3. The CDR3 sequence is 21 residues long. The V gene's germline CDR1 is TSWWSYY and CDR2 QGS. Germline trimming cut 0 bases from V and 1 base from J; bases unmatched to any gene: 19. The CDR3 coding sequence is TGTGCTCTTGGGGAACTGTCCCCCCTCTTTTCCCTACTGGGGGGCACCGATAAACTCATCTTT. This codes for CALGELSPLFSLLGGTDKLIF.